This paragraph reports one TCR beta chain. These data are taken from a study of blood T cell repertoires in COVID-19. V lost 2 bases to trimming and J lost 7 bases, with 9 bases between them. Germline V CDR1 and CDR2: SEHNR, FQNEAQ (reference sequence). The CDR3 sequence is 12 residues long. Original analysis: The authors estimated nucleated cell counts from reference gene primer amplification. Assay used: immunoSEQ multiplex PCR; TCRdb lists only in-frame clones, some missing. V and J calls and clone size follow that table, whereas D and trimming were derived from the DNA. The sample records tens of thousands of clones, approximately 90% being singletons.

Specimen: peripheral blood. The V gene is TRBV7-9, the J gene TRBJ2-7, with TRBD2 as a possible D gene (5 bases). This clonotype was obtained from a human donor with active COVID-19. The donor label of this sample is uncertain. CDR3 in amino acids: CASSLRAGEQYF. The CDR3 bases are TGTGCCAGCAGCTTACGGGCGGGTGAGCAGTACTTC. The full variable domain, rest sourced from reference TRBV7-9 and TRBJ2-7, is DTGVSQNPRHKITKRGQNVTFRCDPISEHNRLYWYRQTLGQGPEFLTYFQNEAQLEKSRLLSDRFSAERPKGSFSTLEIQRTEQGDSAMYLCASSLRAGEQYFGPGTRLTVT.